This note documents a single TCR beta chain sequence. Its specificity is unknown. These data come from a study of T cell repertoires in cytomegalovirus infection. Turning to the study itself: Indications came from public TCR beta signatures; they pointed to CMV infection and to a matching HLA type.

The length of the CDR3 is 11 residues. The V end lost 7 bases, the J end lost 8 bases, and 14 bases lay between the germline ends. Germline CDR1 reads GTSNPN; CDR2 reads SVGIG (reference sequence). Study-wide findings and caveats: There were HLA-C-restricted CMV-specific TCR beta clonotypes dominating the ex vivo response.

MiXCR, run by TCRdb on the reads, gives a single entry per CDR3 protein. The sample contains about 740,000 distinct CDR3 sequences, approximately 33% of which appear only once. The clonotype originates from a human donor in good health (CMV status not recorded). Some clones in this sample may be carry-over from other donors' samples. The sample consisted of cultured PBMCs, taken from culture after CMV antigen stimulation. This chain joins TRBV30 and TRBJ1-1; D gene uncertain. The CDR3 nucleotides read TGTGCCTTCGGGGTGTCTGACGAAGCTTTCTTT. Translating it yields CAFGVSDEAFF.